The rows below give T cell receptor beta chains drawn from one sample of a study of blood T cell repertoires in COVID-19. Some clones are missing from TCRdb's copy, which holds only in-frame ones; the method was immunoSEQ multiplex PCR. Among about 41,000 clones listed, around nine tenths were seen once. Sequencing was performed on peripheral blood. The receptors derive from a man in his sixties with acute or convalescent COVID-19. Both conserved end residues are part of each CDR3. A D gene is named only where the DNA matches it firmly. A clone size is listed for some rows: how often the clone was seen (once, few, many), or a class if it is expanded.

v_call	d_call	j_call	clone_size	cdr3_aa	cdr3_nt
TRBV18	NA	TRBJ1-1	NA	CASSPPEGTEAFF	TGTGCCAGCTCACCACCGGAGGGCACCGAAGCTTTCTTT
TRBV19	TRBD1	TRBJ1-3	once	CASSIRDRGSLYSGNTIYF	TGTGCCAGTAGTATCCGGGACAGGGGATCCCTTTACTCTGGAAACACCATATATTTT
TRBV29-1	TRBD1	TRBJ1-1	NA	CSVRTGRTEAFF	TGCAGCGTCCGGACAGGGAGGACTGAAGCTTTCTTT
TRBV30	NA	TRBJ2-7	few	CAWSVRDNHEQYF	TGTGCCTGGAGTGTACGGGATAACCACGAGCAGTACTTC
TRBV6-5	TRBD1	TRBJ2-4	NA	CASSYSGDREYF	TGTGCCAGCAGTTACTCGGGGGACAGGGAGTACTTC
TRBV7-2	NA	TRBJ1-5	NA	CASSSEGLLDQPQHF	TGTGCCAGCAGCTCCGAGGGTCTATTAGATCAGCCCCAGCATTTT
TRBV19	NA	TRBJ1-1	once	CASSIVGVTEAFF	TGTGCCAGTAGTATAGTGGGAGTCACTGAAGCTTTCTTT
TRBV9	NA	TRBJ1-6	NA	CASSSGNSPLHF	TGTGCCAGCAGCTCGGGTAACTCACCCCTCCACTTT
TRBV3-1/TRBV3-2	TRBD1	TRBJ2-2	NA	CASSPSRDRVRYTGELFF	TGTGCCAGCAGCCCGTCCCGGGACAGGGTTAGGTACACCGGGGAGCTGTTTTTT
TRBV9	TRBD1	TRBJ1-5	few	CASSVGGQSNQPQHF	TGTGCCAGCAGCGTTGGGGGACAGAGCAATCAGCCCCAGCATTTT
TRBV19	NA	TRBJ1-1	NA	CASREAGMVTEAFF	TGTGCCAGTAGGGAAGCAGGGATGGTCACTGAAGCTTTCTTT
TRBV29-1	NA	TRBJ1-5	NA	CSAGGNQPQHF	TGCAGCGCCGGGGGAAATCAGCCCCAGCATTTT
TRBV6-2/TRBV6-3	TRBD1	TRBJ1-1	NA	CASSAPGQGSTEAFF	TGTGCCAGCAGTGCCCCGGGACAGGGTAGCACTGAAGCTTTCTTT
TRBV5-4	NA	TRBJ1-1	NA	CASSLAPGKTEAFF	TGTGCCAGCAGCTTGGCCCCGGGAAAGACTGAAGCTTTCTTT
TRBV15	TRBD1	TRBJ1-2	NA	CATSRGGRGQLYGYTF	TGTGCCACCAGCAGAGGAGGCAGGGGGCAGTTGTATGGCTACACCTTC
TRBV7-2	NA	TRBJ2-5	NA	CASSLARGRGETQYF	TGTGCCAGCAGCTTAGCCAGGGGCAGGGGAGAGACCCAGTACTTC
TRBV7-3	TRBD2	TRBJ2-3	NA	CASSYLAGVDTQYF	TGTGCCAGCAGCTACCTAGCGGGGGTAGATACGCAGTATTTT
TRBV6-6	NA	TRBJ1-3	NA	CASSLRGGTDTIYF	TGTGCCAGCAGTCTTCGGGGGGGGACTGACACCATATATTTT
TRBV14	TRBD1	TRBJ1-2	NA	CASSSRTGLTYGYTF	TGTGCCAGCAGCTCGAGGACAGGGTTGACGTATGGCTACACCTTC
TRBV5-4	NA	TRBJ1-3	NA	CASSLVGGMSSGNTIYF	TGTGCCAGCAGCTTGGTAGGAGGAATGAGCTCTGGAAACACCATATATTTT